This T cell receptor beta chain is from a study of identical twins. TCRdb called the 5' RACE reads again in MiXCR, with one record for every CDR3 protein. This repertoire shows around 1.7 million distinct CDR3 sequences, about 31% found once; its top ten account for under 0.35%. This clonotype was recorded a few times. The TCR originated in a newborn girl in good health. The sample comprised cord blood.

The CDR3 DNA reads as TGCGCCAGCAGCTTGTGGGACTCGTCCACAGATACGCAGTATTTT. Amino acids: CASSLWDSSTDTQYF. The V call is TRBV5-1, the J call TRBJ2-3, with D possibly being TRBD2 (6 bases). CDR1 is SGHRS, CDR2 YFSETQ, per germline. The V and J ends lost 1 base and 2 bases respectively, with 11 bases between them. The CDR3 sequence is 15 residues long.